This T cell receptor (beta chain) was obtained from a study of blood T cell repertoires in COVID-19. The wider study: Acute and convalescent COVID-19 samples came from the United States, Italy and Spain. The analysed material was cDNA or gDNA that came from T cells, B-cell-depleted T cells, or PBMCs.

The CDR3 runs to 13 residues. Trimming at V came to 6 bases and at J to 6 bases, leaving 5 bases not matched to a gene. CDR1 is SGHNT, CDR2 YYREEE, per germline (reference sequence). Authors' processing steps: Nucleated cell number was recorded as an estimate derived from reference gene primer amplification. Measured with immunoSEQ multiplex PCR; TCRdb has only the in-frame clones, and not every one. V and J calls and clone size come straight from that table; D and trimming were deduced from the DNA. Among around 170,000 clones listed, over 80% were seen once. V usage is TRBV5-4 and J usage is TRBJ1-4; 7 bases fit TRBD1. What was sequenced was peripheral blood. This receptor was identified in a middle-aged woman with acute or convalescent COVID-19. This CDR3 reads CASTRDRDEKLFF. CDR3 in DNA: TGTGCCAGCACCCGAGACAGGGATGAAAAACTGTTTTTT. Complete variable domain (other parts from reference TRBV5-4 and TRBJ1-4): ETGVTQSPTHLIKTRGQQVTLRCSSQSGHNTVSWYQQALGQGPQFIFQYYREEENGRGNFPPRFSGLQFPNYSSELNVNALELDDSALYLCASTRDRDEKLFFGSGTQLSVL.